This TCR beta chain derives from a study of Graves' ophthalmopathy and Graves' hyperthyroidism. RNA transcripts were the source from which TCR beta CDR3 regions were amplified. Following a first-round RT-PCR that used HTBI primers, a second-round multiplex PCR was carried out. TCRdb reanalysed the multiplex PCR reads using MiXCR and keeps one entry per CDR3 protein. The table has hundreds of thousands of distinct CDR3 sequences, about 16% seen once; the top ten hold roughly 7%. Trimming left V 1 base short and J 6 bases short, with 21 bases between. The CDR3 has 16 residues. Germline CDR1 and CDR2: SQVTM and ANQGSEA.

The sequencing sample was made of peripheral blood. V gene TRBV29-1 combines with J gene TRBJ1-2; a possible D gene is TRBD1 (5 bases). The origin of this receptor is a woman between 18 and 29 years old with stable Graves' hyperthyroidism. CDR3 nucleotides: TGCAGCGTTGAAGCGGGTCGGGACGGCTCGTTGGATGGCTACACCTTC. Its protein is CSVEAGRDGSLDGYTF.